Below, 21 T cell receptor beta chains from the same sample are listed, as sequenced in a study of blood T cell repertoires in COVID-19. Assay used: immunoSEQ multiplex PCR; TCRdb lists only in-frame clones, some missing. This table has around 170,000 clones, approximately 90% appearing once. The sequenced material came from peripheral blood. Source of these receptors: a man aged 18 to 29 who had recovered from COVID-19.

This chain uses TRBV25-1 with TRBJ1-1; TRBD1 aligns across 11 bases. The CDR3 spans 15 residues. The V and J ends lost 1 base and 4 bases, in that order; junction bases with no gene match: 2. Germline values: CDR1 MGHDK, CDR2 SYGVNS. This chain's CDR3 is CASSESGTGGTEAFF. CDR3 bases: TGTGCCAGCAGTGAATCAGGGACAGGGGGCACTGAAGCTTTCTTT. Complete variable domain (other parts from reference TRBV25-1 and TRBJ1-1): EADIYQTPRYLVIGTGKKITLECSQTMGHDKMYWYQQDPGMELHLIHYSYGVNSTEKGDLSSESTVSRIRTEHFPLTLESARPSHTSQYLCASSESGTGGTEAFFGQGTRLTVV.

The chain combines TRBV19 with TRBJ2-7; 9 bases are shared with TRBD1. The germline V gene encodes CDR1 LNHDA and CDR2 SQIVND (reference sequence). J lost 6 bases, V lost 3 bases, and 6 bases had no gene match. This CDR3 has 14 residues. CDR3 sequence (DNA): TGTGCCAGTAGTATCGGGACAGGGACAGGCGAGCAGTACTTC. It translates to CASSIGTGTGEQYF.

This chain uses TRBV29-1 with TRBJ2-7; TRBD2 agrees at 7 bases. From germline, CDR1 is SQVTM and CDR2 ANQGSEA. The J segment lost 3 bases and the V segment lost 3 bases, leaving 5 bases of the junction unmatched. The CDR3 sequence is 13 residues long. DNA for the CDR3: TGCAGCGTTGAGGGAGGGCAGCGCTACGAGCAGTACTTC. As protein: CSVEGGQRYEQYF.

The gene calls are TRBV28 and TRBJ2-7; tentatively, D is TRBD1 (5 bases). The CDR3 runs to 14 residues. Trimming removed 1 base at V and 6 bases at J, with 13 bases between. Germline V gives CDR1 MDHEN, CDR2 SYDVKM. Here the CDR3 reads CASSLLAGLVEQYF. The CDR3 bases are TGTGCCAGCAGTTTATTGGCAGGGTTGGTCGAGCAGTACTTC.

This sequence joins TRBV6-2 or TRBV6-3 and TRBJ1-5; D is unclear. Trimming removed 0 bases at V and 0 bases at J, with 12 bases between. Germline CDR1 MNHEY, CDR2 SVGEGT. The CDR3 spans 17 residues. Here the CDR3 DNA reads TGTGCCAGCAGTTACTCCTTGGAGGGCCCTAGCAATCAGCCCCAGCATTTT. This gives the protein CASSYSLEGPSNQPQHF.

The J gene is TRBJ2-7, the V gene TRBV9; TRBD2 agrees at 13 bases. The CDR3 is made up of 18 amino acids. In germline, CDR1 is SGDLS, CDR2 YYNGEE. With V trimmed by 3 bases and J by 0 bases, 9 bases remained unmatched. The CDR3 here is CASSAGLAGRKSSYEQYF. DNA for the CDR3: TGTGCCAGCAGCGCGGGACTAGCGGGACGAAAAAGCTCCTACGAGCAGTACTTC.

This clone came up once. The chain employs TRBV15 and TRBJ2-3; 7 positions agree with TRBD1. Germline-derived CDR1 and CDR2 are LNHNV and YYDKDF (reference sequence). The CDR3 has 16 residues. Losses at the gene ends were 5 bases for V and 2 bases for J; bases not matched to a gene: 10. The CDR3 is CATSGNRGLTTDTQYF. The CDR3 DNA sequence: TGTGCCACCAGCGGAAACAGGGGTTTGACCACAGATACGCAGTATTTT.

V is TRBV4-3 and J is TRBJ2-7; TRBD2 matches 12 bases. The V and J ends lost 0 bases and 4 bases, in that order; junction bases with no gene match: 4. CDR1 and CDR2 from the germline V gene are LGHNA and YSLEER. This CDR3 has 16 residues. The CDR3 loop is CASSQEGTSGRYEQYF. CDR3 nucleotide sequence: TGCGCCAGCAGCCAAGAGGGGACTAGCGGGCGGTACGAGCAGTACTTC.

The CDR3 DNA reads as TGCGCCAGCAGCTTGGTACGGCAGGGGGACGGGGAGCTGTTTTTT. As protein: CASSLVRQGDGELFF. The J gene is TRBJ2-2, the V gene TRBV5-1; 7 nucleotides line up with TRBD1. The ends lost 0 bases at V and 7 bases at J; junction bases unmatched: 6. The CDR3 sequence is 15 residues long. Germline CDR1 SGHRS, CDR2 YFSETQ.

This clone occurred once. V gene TRBV19 combines with J gene TRBJ2-5; perhaps TRBD2 as D (6 bases). This CDR3 spans 14 amino acids. From germline, CDR1 is LNHDA and CDR2 SQIVND (reference sequence). The V and J ends lost 4 bases and 9 bases respectively, with 18 bases between them. The CDR3 sequence is CASSSQTGGTAQYF. CDR3 coding DNA: TGTGCCAGTAGTAGTCAAACCGGCGGGACGGCCCAGTACTTC.

The gene calls are TRBV5-4 and TRBJ2-5, with D unclear. Germline CDR1 is SGHNT and CDR2 is YYREEE (reference sequence). The CDR3 length is 13 residues. Trimming pared 0 bases from V and 2 bases from J, leaving 5 bases between. CDR3 bases: TGTGCCAGCAGCTTGGCCGTTCAAGAGACCCAGTACTTC. Residues: CASSLAVQETQYF. Looking up the rest from reference TRBV5-4 and TRBJ2-5 gives the full variable domain: ETGVTQSPTHLIKTRGQQVTLRCSSQSGHNTVSWYQQALGQGPQFIFQYYREEENGRGNFPPRFSGLQFPNYSSELNVNALELDDSALYLCASSLAVQETQYFGPGTRLLVL.

V gene TRBV7-2 combines with J gene TRBJ2-7; 10 bases align to TRBD2. Trimming at V came to 2 bases and at J to 10 bases, leaving 5 bases not matched to a gene. The CDR3 has 13 residues. Germline V lookup: CDR1 SGHTA, CDR2 FQGNSA. For the CDR3, the DNA is TGTGCCAGCAGCTTAAGGCTAGCGGGAGATCAGTACTTC. Residues: CASSLRLAGDQYF.

The chain links TRBV5-1 to TRBJ2-7, with D unclear. Germline CDR1 SGHRS, CDR2 YFSETQ. This CDR3 comprises 15 residues. V was shortened by 1 base and J by 3 bases, with 14 bases between the two germline ends. The CDR3 bases are TGCGCCAGCAGCTTGACCGGCAGTAGCCGCTACGAGCAGTACTTC. It specifies CASSLTGSSRYEQYF.

The rearrangement links TRBV4-3 to TRBJ1-2, with 8 nucleotides matching TRBD1. Looked up from germline, CDR1 is LGHNA and CDR2 is YSLEER. After removal of 0 bases from V and 4 bases from J, the junction contained 4 bases not matched to a gene. The CDR3 consists of 15 residues. CDR3 DNA sequence: TGCGCCAGCAGCCAAGATTTGGACAGGGCCTATGGCTACACCTTC. Translated, it gives CASSQDLDRAYGYTF.

The chain is built from TRBV30 and TRBJ1-4, with 7 nucleotides matching TRBD1. The CDR3 runs to 16 residues. With 7 bases clipped from V and 1 base from J, the junction kept 12 bases outside the gene matches. The germline CDR1 and CDR2 sequences are GTSNPN and SVGIG (reference sequence). CDR3 sequence reads: CASTFQGDGTNEKLFF. The CDR3 DNA reads TGTGCCTCGACCTTTCAGGGGGATGGAACTAATGAAAAACTGTTTTTT. The whole variable domain, filled in from reference TRBV30 and TRBJ1-4, reads SQTIHQWPATLVQPVGSPLSLECTVEGTSNPNLYWYRQAAGRGLQLLFYSVGIGQISSEVPQNLSASRPQDRQFILSSKKLLLSDSGFYLCASTFQGDGTNEKLFFGSGTQLSVL.

As DNA, the CDR3 is TGTGCCAGCAGTTACTGGGACACCGGCCCTAGCAATCAGCCCCAGCATTTT. Protein: CASSYWDTGPSNQPQHF. The gene calls are TRBV6-2 or TRBV6-3 and TRBJ1-5; perhaps TRBD1 as D (6 bases). The V and J ends lost 1 base and 0 bases respectively, with 13 bases between them. The length of the CDR3 is 17 residues. Germline CDR1 reads MNHEY; CDR2 reads SVGEGT.

This rearrangement joins TRBV2 to TRBJ1-6, with TRBD1 as a possible D gene (5 bases). The CDR3 contains 17 residues. Germline CDR1 and CDR2: SNHLY and FYNNEI. The V gene lost 0 bases and the J gene lost 6 bases, with 15 bases spanning the gap. CDR3 in DNA: TGTGCCAGCAGTGAAGCGCTGGGGCGGAGAGCTAATTCACCCCTCCACTTT. Its translation: CASSEALGRRANSPLHF.

This chain connects TRBV12-3 or TRBV12-4 to TRBJ2-2, with TRBD2 matching over 8 bases. J was trimmed by 6 bases and V by 8 bases; bases with no gene match: 2. The CDR3 covers 12 residues. CDR3 DNA sequence: TGTGCCAGCCGACTAGCGCCCGGGGAGCTGTTTTTT. Its translation: CASRLAPGELFF.

This chain links TRBV30 with TRBJ1-1, with D perhaps matching TRBD1 (6 bases). This CDR3 contains 14 residues. The germline gives CDR1 GTSNPN, CDR2 SVGIG (reference sequence). With 0 bases removed from V and 11 bases from J, the gap between germline ends came to 19 bases. CDR3 residues: CAWSVPPPDRTAFF. CDR3 sequence (DNA): TGTGCCTGGAGTGTACCCCCTCCAGACAGGACGGCTTTCTTT.

V and J are TRBV9 and TRBJ2-1, with 9 bases matching TRBD2. This CDR3 spans 19 amino acids. Germline V gene sequence: CDR1 SGDLS, CDR2 YYNGEE. V lost 0 bases, J lost 0 bases, and 10 bases stayed unmatched. The CDR3, as DNA: TGTGCCAGCAGCGTAGATCCCGCTAGCGGGAAAAGCTCCTACAATGAGCAGTTCTTC. This codes for CASSVDPASGKSSYNEQFF.

CDR3 residues: CASSRAGGPLYNEQFF. CDR3 bases: TGTGCCAGCAGCCGAGCGGGCGGCCCCCTCTACAATGAGCAGTTCTTC. The chain links TRBV7-9 to TRBJ2-1, with a possible D match to TRBD2 (6 bases). This CDR3 is 16 amino acids long. V lost 5 bases to trimming and J lost 3 bases, with 17 bases between them. In germline, CDR1 is SEHNR, CDR2 FQNEAQ (reference sequence).